A selection of T cell receptor beta chains follows, all from one sample in a study of T cells in Graves' hyperthyroidism and ophthalmopathy. TCRdb ran MiXCR on the multiplex PCR reads and lists one entry per CDR3 protein. The profile shows roughly 520,000 distinct CDR3 sequences, around 22% of them singletons. The specimen was blood. These receptor sequences come from a woman younger than 45 with Graves' ophthalmopathy. CDR3s include the opening cysteine and the closing phenylalanine or tryptophan. The D gene is left open where the match is weak. Part of the rows lack a size; the others show once, few, many or a class for expanded clones.

abundance: many
v_gene: TRBV28
d_gene: NA
j_gene: TRBJ2-7
CDR3nt: TGTGCCAGCAGTTTACCCAGGACAGAAATGAACGAGCAGTACTTC
CDR3aa: CASSLPRTEMNEQYF

abundance: many
v_gene: TRBV7-8
d_gene: NA
j_gene: TRBJ2-7
CDR3nt: TGTGCCAGCCTAGACTACAGGGTTCGGGACGAGCAGTACTTC
CDR3aa: CASLDYRVRDEQYF

abundance: NA
v_gene: TRBV6-1
d_gene: NA
j_gene: TRBJ2-7
CDR3nt: TGTGCCAGCAGTGAAACCCCCCCCTACGAGCAGTACTTC
CDR3aa: CASSETPPYEQYF

abundance: many
v_gene: TRBV24-1
d_gene: NA
j_gene: TRBJ2-5
CDR3nt: TGTGCCACCAGTGATAGGAGGTACCAAGAGACCCAGTACTTC
CDR3aa: CATSDRRYQETQYF

abundance: NA
v_gene: TRBV12-3/TRBV12-4
d_gene: TRBD1
j_gene: TRBJ1-1
CDR3nt: TGTGCCAGCAGCGAAGGACCCGACAGGGGTGAAGCTTTCTTT
CDR3aa: CASSEGPDRGEAFF

abundance: many
v_gene: TRBV11-2
d_gene: TRBD2
j_gene: TRBJ2-7
CDR3nt: TGTGCCAGCAGTTTTAGCGGGAGCTCCTACGAGCAGTACTTC
CDR3aa: CASSFSGSSYEQYF

abundance: NA
v_gene: TRBV28
d_gene: NA
j_gene: TRBJ1-1
CDR3nt: TGTGCCAGCAGTTTTCAGGGGAGAGGGGCTGAAGCTTTCTTT
CDR3aa: CASSFQGRGAEAFF

abundance: many
v_gene: TRBV27
d_gene: NA
j_gene: TRBJ2-7
CDR3nt: TGTGCCAGCAGTTTAGGCCCACGATTGTACGAGCAGTACTTC
CDR3aa: CASSLGPRLYEQYF

abundance: NA
v_gene: TRBV19
d_gene: NA
j_gene: TRBJ1-1
CDR3nt: TGTGCCAGTAGCCCCACAGGTTGGGCTGAAGCTTTCTTT
CDR3aa: CASSPTGWAEAFF

abundance: NA
v_gene: TRBV7-2
d_gene: NA
j_gene: TRBJ1-5
CDR3nt: TGTGCCAGCAGCTCTGGGGGCGGATATCAGCCCCAGCATTTT
CDR3aa: CASSSGGGYQPQHF

abundance: few
v_gene: TRBV27
d_gene: NA
j_gene: TRBJ2-4
CDR3nt: TGTGCCAGCAGTTTATCATCAGGGAACATTAAGTACTTC
CDR3aa: CASSLSSGNIKYF

abundance: many
v_gene: TRBV12-3/TRBV12-4
d_gene: NA
j_gene: TRBJ1-1
CDR3nt: TGTGCCAGCAGTTTTGGCCATGCGAACACTGAAGCTTTCTTT
CDR3aa: CASSFGHANTEAFF

abundance: NA
v_gene: TRBV2
d_gene: NA
j_gene: TRBJ2-7
CDR3nt: TGTGCCAGCGGCGCACAGGGAAGGAGCTCCTACGAGCAGTACTTC
CDR3aa: CASGAQGRSSYEQYF

abundance: many
v_gene: TRBV5-1
d_gene: NA
j_gene: TRBJ2-7
CDR3nt: TGCGCCAGCAGCTTGGCTACCTCATACTCGGGCGAGCAGTACTTC
CDR3aa: CASSLATSYSGEQYF

abundance: NA
v_gene: TRBV10-3
d_gene: TRBD1
j_gene: TRBJ2-5
CDR3nt: TGTGCCATCAGGGGACAGGGGATGCAAGAGACCCAGTACTTC
CDR3aa: CAIRGQGMQETQYF

abundance: many
v_gene: TRBV27
d_gene: NA
j_gene: TRBJ2-2
CDR3nt: TGTGCCAGCAGTTTGGGGGCACAGAACACCGGGGAGCTGTTTTTT
CDR3aa: CASSLGAQNTGELFF

abundance: few
v_gene: TRBV5-1
d_gene: TRBD2
j_gene: TRBJ2-3
CDR3nt: TGCGCCAGCAGCTACCTCACCCAGCGGGGGGAGGTAGCGCGCACAGATACGCAGTATTTT
CDR3aa: CASSYLTQRGEVARTDTQYF

abundance: many
v_gene: TRBV12-3/TRBV12-4
d_gene: NA
j_gene: TRBJ1-1
CDR3nt: TGTGCCAGCAGTTTGAGACAGCCGAACACTGAAGCTTTCTTT
CDR3aa: CASSLRQPNTEAFF

abundance: NA
v_gene: TRBV20-1
d_gene: TRBD1
j_gene: TRBJ2-3
CDR3nt: TGCAGTGCTAGAGATCTTCAGGGGGTAGGCACAGATACGCAGTATTTT
CDR3aa: CSARDLQGVGTDTQYF

abundance: NA
v_gene: TRBV12-3/TRBV12-4
d_gene: NA
j_gene: TRBJ1-5
CDR3nt: TGTGCCAGCAGTCATACTCCGGGTGGGAATCAGCCCCAGCATTTT
CDR3aa: CASSHTPGGNQPQHF

abundance: NA
v_gene: TRBV28
d_gene: NA
j_gene: TRBJ2-3
CDR3nt: TGTGCCAGCAGATTCCTCACAGATACGCAGTATTTT
CDR3aa: CASRFLTDTQYF

abundance: many
v_gene: TRBV7-3
d_gene: NA
j_gene: TRBJ2-5
CDR3nt: TGTGCCAGCAGCCTTGGGACTCGGGAGACCCAGTACTTC
CDR3aa: CASSLGTRETQYF

abundance: many
v_gene: TRBV4-1
d_gene: TRBD1
j_gene: TRBJ1-3
CDR3nt: TGCGCCAGCAGCGGACCTGACAGGGTACGAAACACCATATATTTT
CDR3aa: CASSGPDRVRNTIYF

abundance: many
v_gene: TRBV30
d_gene: TRBD1
j_gene: TRBJ1-1
CDR3nt: TGTGCCTGGAGTGGACAGGGGAACACTGAAGCTTTCTTT
CDR3aa: CAWSGQGNTEAFF

abundance: NA
v_gene: TRBV6-5
d_gene: NA
j_gene: TRBJ2-7
CDR3nt: TGTGCCAGCAGTTACTCGTTCCAGGGGGGGAACTACGAGCAGTACTTC
CDR3aa: CASSYSFQGGNYEQYF

abundance: many
v_gene: TRBV6-5
d_gene: NA
j_gene: TRBJ1-1
CDR3nt: TGTGCCAGCAGTTACCCCCGGATGAACACTGAAGCTTTCTTT
CDR3aa: CASSYPRMNTEAFF

abundance: many
v_gene: TRBV6-2/TRBV6-3
d_gene: NA
j_gene: TRBJ1-1
CDR3nt: TGTGCCAGCAGAGACAGGAAGAACACTGAAGCTTTCTTT
CDR3aa: CASRDRKNTEAFF

abundance: many
v_gene: TRBV6-1
d_gene: NA
j_gene: TRBJ1-5
CDR3nt: TGTGCCAGCAGTGAAGGGCTGATTAATCAGCCCCAGCATTTT
CDR3aa: CASSEGLINQPQHF

abundance: many
v_gene: TRBV5-1
d_gene: TRBD1
j_gene: TRBJ1-2
CDR3nt: TGCGCCAGCAGCACCCAAGGACAGGGTCGCGGTGGCTACACCTTC
CDR3aa: CASSTQGQGRGGYTF

abundance: many
v_gene: TRBV12-3/TRBV12-4
d_gene: NA
j_gene: TRBJ1-2
CDR3nt: TGTGCCAGCAGTGCCGCAGGGTCTCACGGCTACACCTTC
CDR3aa: CASSAAGSHGYTF

abundance: many
v_gene: TRBV6-4
d_gene: TRBD1
j_gene: TRBJ2-3
CDR3nt: TGTGCCATCTACCCGGGACAGGGGGCAGATACGCAGTATTTT
CDR3aa: CAIYPGQGADTQYF

abundance: NA
v_gene: TRBV4-1
d_gene: NA
j_gene: TRBJ1-3
CDR3nt: TGCGCCAGCAGCCAAGATCGGGGTCGCCGGGGCTCGGGAAACACCATATATTTT
CDR3aa: CASSQDRGRRGSGNTIYF

abundance: NA
v_gene: TRBV12-3/TRBV12-4
d_gene: TRBD1
j_gene: TRBJ2-6
CDR3nt: TGTGCCAGCAGTCAGACAGGGCCCGGGGCCAACGTCCTGACTTTC
CDR3aa: CASSQTGPGANVLTF

abundance: NA
v_gene: TRBV2
d_gene: NA
j_gene: TRBJ2-7
CDR3nt: TGTGCCACCAAGACAGGATCAGCCTACGAGCAGTACTTC
CDR3aa: CATKTGSAYEQYF

abundance: NA
v_gene: TRBV4-1
d_gene: NA
j_gene: TRBJ2-4
CDR3nt: TGCGCCAGCAGCCAAGAGCTGGGGTCAGCCAATAACATTCAGTACTTC
CDR3aa: CASSQELGSANNIQYF

abundance: many
v_gene: TRBV14
d_gene: TRBD1
j_gene: TRBJ2-5
CDR3nt: TGTGCCAGCAGCCAAGATGTCAGGGGGCTAGAGACCCAGTACTTC
CDR3aa: CASSQDVRGLETQYF

abundance: many
v_gene: TRBV2
d_gene: NA
j_gene: TRBJ1-5
CDR3nt: TGTGCCAGCAGTGAAGTACAGGGTGGGGGGAATCAGCCCCAGCATTTT
CDR3aa: CASSEVQGGGNQPQHF

abundance: NA
v_gene: TRBV7-2
d_gene: NA
j_gene: TRBJ2-3
CDR3nt: TGTGCCAGCAGCTTGCGGACACCGAATACTTTTCGCACAGATACGCAGTATTTT
CDR3aa: CASSLRTPNTFRTDTQYF

abundance: many
v_gene: TRBV6-5
d_gene: NA
j_gene: TRBJ1-1
CDR3nt: TGTGCCAGCTGCGAGCCGAGGACGAACACTGAAGCTTTCTTT
CDR3aa: CASCEPRTNTEAFF

abundance: NA
v_gene: TRBV19
d_gene: NA
j_gene: TRBJ2-7
CDR3nt: TGTGCCAGTAGTATAGATCGGGACGTCTCCGCCTACGAGCAGTACTTC
CDR3aa: CASSIDRDVSAYEQYF

abundance: NA
v_gene: TRBV6-7
d_gene: NA
j_gene: TRBJ1-2
CDR3nt: TGTGCCTGCCAGGGATCGAGTAACTATGGCTACACCTTC
CDR3aa: CACQGSSNYGYTF

abundance: many
v_gene: TRBV15
d_gene: NA
j_gene: TRBJ1-5
CDR3nt: TGTGCCACCAGCAGAGGTGTGCAGCCCCAGCATTTT
CDR3aa: CATSRGVQPQHF

abundance: NA
v_gene: TRBV6-1
d_gene: NA
j_gene: TRBJ1-2
CDR3nt: TGTGCCAGCAGTGAAGTTACCAGCGGGTATGGCTACACCTTC
CDR3aa: CASSEVTSGYGYTF

abundance: NA
v_gene: TRBV20-1
d_gene: NA
j_gene: TRBJ1-6
CDR3nt: TGCAGTGCTAGGGAGCTGACAGATAATTCACCCCTCCACTTT
CDR3aa: CSARELTDNSPLHF

abundance: many
v_gene: TRBV6-2/TRBV6-3
d_gene: NA
j_gene: TRBJ2-7
CDR3nt: TGTGCCAGCACCAGGACAGGGACTACCTACGAGCAGTACTTC
CDR3aa: CASTRTGTTYEQYF

abundance: NA
v_gene: TRBV5-1
d_gene: NA
j_gene: TRBJ2-2
CDR3nt: TGCGCCAGCAGCCTCCCGACAGGACCAACCGGGGAGCTGTTTTTT
CDR3aa: CASSLPTGPTGELFF

abundance: few
v_gene: TRBV20-1
d_gene: TRBD1
j_gene: TRBJ1-5
CDR3nt: TGCAGTGCTGAGGACAGGGACGGTCAGCCCCAGCATTTT
CDR3aa: CSAEDRDGQPQHF

abundance: many
v_gene: TRBV19
d_gene: TRBD1
j_gene: TRBJ2-7
CDR3nt: TGTGCCAGCAGACAGACAGGGGGCGCTTCCTACGAGCAGTACTTC
CDR3aa: CASRQTGGASYEQYF

abundance: many
v_gene: TRBV10-3
d_gene: NA
j_gene: TRBJ1-1
CDR3nt: TGTGCCATCAGTGACAGGGGCGCGGGGAACACTGAAGCTTTCTTT
CDR3aa: CAISDRGAGNTEAFF

abundance: many
v_gene: TRBV24-1
d_gene: TRBD1
j_gene: TRBJ1-2
CDR3nt: TGTGCCACCAGTGACCTAGACAGGGCCGCTGGCTACACCTTC
CDR3aa: CATSDLDRAAGYTF

abundance: NA
v_gene: TRBV20-1
d_gene: NA
j_gene: TRBJ2-2
CDR3nt: TGCAGTGCTAGAGATCCAGGGTATGACATCGGGGAGCTGTTTTTT
CDR3aa: CSARDPGYDIGELFF

abundance: NA
v_gene: TRBV19
d_gene: TRBD1
j_gene: TRBJ2-1
CDR3nt: TGTGCCAGTAGTCGAACAGGGGATGAGCAGTTCTTC
CDR3aa: CASSRTGDEQFF

abundance: many
v_gene: TRBV2
d_gene: NA
j_gene: TRBJ1-1
CDR3nt: TGTGCCAGCCGGGACACCAGGTTGGGGACTGAAGCTTTCTTT
CDR3aa: CASRDTRLGTEAFF

abundance: NA
v_gene: TRBV20-1
d_gene: NA
j_gene: TRBJ2-2
CDR3nt: TGCAGCGGAACTTGGAACACCGGGGAGCTGTTTTTT
CDR3aa: CSGTWNTGELFF

abundance: many
v_gene: TRBV6-1
d_gene: TRBD1
j_gene: TRBJ2-5
CDR3nt: TGTGCCAGCACCGACAGGGGGCGTGGGGAGACCCAGTACTTC
CDR3aa: CASTDRGRGETQYF

abundance: many
v_gene: TRBV28
d_gene: TRBD1
j_gene: TRBJ1-2
CDR3nt: TGTGCCAGCAGTTTCGGACAGGGTAACTATGGCTACACCTTC
CDR3aa: CASSFGQGNYGYTF

abundance: many
v_gene: TRBV29-1
d_gene: NA
j_gene: TRBJ1-1
CDR3nt: TGCAGCGTTGCGATGGTTCTGAACACTGAAGCTTTCTTT
CDR3aa: CSVAMVLNTEAFF

abundance: many
v_gene: TRBV10-1
d_gene: TRBD2
j_gene: TRBJ2-5
CDR3nt: TGCGCCAGCAGTGAGTCGGGTAGCGGGGGCCGAGAGACCCAGTACTTC
CDR3aa: CASSESGSGGRETQYF